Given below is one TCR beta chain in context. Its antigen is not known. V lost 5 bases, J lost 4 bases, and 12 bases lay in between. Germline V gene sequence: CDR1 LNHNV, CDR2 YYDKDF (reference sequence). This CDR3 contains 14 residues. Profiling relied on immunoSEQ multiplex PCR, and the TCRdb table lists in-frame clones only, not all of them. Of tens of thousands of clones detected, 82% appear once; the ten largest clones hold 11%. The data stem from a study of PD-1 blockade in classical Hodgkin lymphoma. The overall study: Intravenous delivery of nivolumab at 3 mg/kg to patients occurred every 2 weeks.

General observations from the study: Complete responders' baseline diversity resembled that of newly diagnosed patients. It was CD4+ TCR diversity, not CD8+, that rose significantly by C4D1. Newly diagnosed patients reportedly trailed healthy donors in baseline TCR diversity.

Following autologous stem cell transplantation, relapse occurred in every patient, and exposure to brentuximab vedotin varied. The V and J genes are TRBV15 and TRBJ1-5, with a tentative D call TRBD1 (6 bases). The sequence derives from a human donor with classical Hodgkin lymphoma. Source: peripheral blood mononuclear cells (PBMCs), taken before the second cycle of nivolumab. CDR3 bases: TGTGCCACCAGCGGTGGACAGAGGAATCAGCCCCAGCATTTT. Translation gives CATSGGQRNQPQHF.